The 32 T cell receptor beta chains reported below all come from one sample, sequenced in a study of T-cell memory formation after mild COVID-19. From the 5' RACE reads, TCRdb called clonotypes with MiXCR, one entry per CDR3 protein. The repertoire holds 540,000 or so distinct CDR3 sequences, 20% seen once, with 9.5% to 15% in the top ten. The specimen was PBMCs or a T cell subset sorted from them (not recorded which). These receptor sequences come from an adult woman who had mild COVID-19 (a few samples of this study predate the infection). Cell type and time point are not known.

The chain is built from TRBV7-9 and TRBJ1-1; D gene uncertain. The CDR3 covers 15 residues. The V and J ends lost 2 bases and 6 bases respectively, with 16 bases between them. Per germline, CDR1 SEHNR and CDR2 FQNEAQ (reference sequence). The CDR3 bases are TGTGCCAGCAGCTTATTTCGCTCTTTGGGGTCTGAAGCTTTCTTT. This sequence encodes CASSLFRSLGSEAFF. Full variable domain (remainder filled in from reference TRBV7-9 and TRBJ1-1): DTGVSQNPRHKITKRGQNVTFRCDPISEHNRLYWYRQTLGQGPEFLTYFQNEAQLEKSRLLSDRFSAERPKGSFSTLEIQRTEQGDSAMYLCASSLFRSLGSEAFFGQGTRLTVV.

This clonotype turned up a few times. The chain couples TRBV19 to TRBJ1-6; D is ambiguous. Germline CDR1 reads LNHDA; CDR2 reads SQIVND (reference sequence). The CDR3 has 13 residues. With 5 bases removed from V and 6 bases from J, the gap between germline ends came to 8 bases. The CDR3 sequence: CASSRQSNSPLHF. CDR3 nucleotides: TGTGCCAGTAGTCGGCAGAGTAATTCACCCCTCCACTTT.

As for this clonotype: Compared with germline, one end of the junction differs, possibly owing to a read error. The chain carries TRBV12-3 or TRBV12-4 and TRBJ2-5; TRBD2 agrees at 8 bases. This CDR3 has 14 amino acids. The CDR3 region has the DNA TGTGCCAGCAGTGAAAGGCGGTCACCGGGACTAGAAGGCTTC. Translating gives CASSERRSPGLEGF.

This chain links TRBV4-2 with TRBJ1-2; 11 bases are a match to TRBD1. Germline trimming cut 0 bases from V and 5 bases from J; bases unmatched to any gene: 8. Germline V gene lookup returns CDR1 LGHNA and CDR2 YNFKEQ. The CDR3 has 17 amino acids. CDR3 nucleotides: TGTGCCAGCAGCCAAGATTCCCATGGACAGGGGGCGTATGGCTACACCTTC. Protein product: CASSQDSHGQGAYGYTF.

CDR3 coding DNA: TGCAGCGTTGAAGGGGTGTACGCTTTCTTT. Translation: CSVEGVYAFF. The rearrangement joins TRBV29-1 to TRBJ1-1; D ambiguous. V lost 1 base, J lost 11 bases, and 8 bases lay in between. The CDR3 runs 10 residues. Germline V gives CDR1 SQVTM, CDR2 ANQGSEA.

This clonotype was detected ten times or more. The chain carries TRBV28 and TRBJ2-1; maybe TRBD1 (6 bases). Trimming stripped 3 bases from V and 6 bases from J, with 12 bases between. Germline V gives CDR1 MDHEN, CDR2 SYDVKM. CDR3 length equals 14 residues. The CDR3 loop is CASSLQGMSNEQFF. The CDR3 bases are TGTGCCAGCAGTTTGCAGGGGATGTCCAATGAGCAGTTCTTC.

This rearrangement joins TRBV5-1 to TRBJ2-2, with 9 positions matching TRBD2. There are 16 residues in the CDR3. V was clipped by 0 bases and J by 6 bases; unmatched bases: 6. CDR1 is SGHRS and CDR2 is YFSETQ in the germline V gene. In nucleotides, the CDR3 is TGCGCCAGCAGCTTGGTGGTAGCGGGAGTGGCCGGGGAGCTGTTTTTT. It is translated as CASSLVVAGVAGELFF.

The chain joins TRBV24-1 to TRBJ2-1; D is unclear. This CDR3 has 13 amino acids. The germline V gene encodes CDR1 KGHDR and CDR2 SFDVKD. Trimming removed 3 bases from V and 7 bases from J, with 9 bases in between. The CDR3 nucleotides read TGTGCCACCAGTGATCCCCCCCTAAATGAGCAGTTCTTC. The encoded protein is CATSDPPLNEQFF.

This clonotype has more than one count but fewer than ten. The chain couples TRBV24-1 to TRBJ2-1, with TRBD1 matching over 7 bases. The V gene end was trimmed by 5 bases and the J gene end by 4 bases; junction bases not matched to a gene: 10. CDR3 length: 16 residues. Germline V gives CDR1 KGHDR, CDR2 SFDVKD. The CDR3 is CATSAQVGTEYNEQFF. Here the CDR3 DNA reads TGTGCCACCAGTGCTCAGGTGGGGACAGAGTACAATGAGCAGTTCTTC.

The V call is TRBV30, the J call TRBJ1-1; D is unresolved. The CDR3 sequence is 12 residues long. V lost 4 bases and J lost 7, with 13 bases in between. The germline V gene encodes CDR1 GTSNPN and CDR2 SVGIG (reference sequence). CDR3 DNA sequence: TGTGCCTGGAATCCAGACCCCAGTGAAGCTTTCTTT. Amino acids: CAWNPDPSEAFF. Filled out from reference TRBV30 and TRBJ1-1, the complete variable domain reads SQTIHQWPATLVQPVGSPLSLECTVEGTSNPNLYWYRQAAGRGLQLLFYSVGIGQISSEVPQNLSASRPQDRQFILSSKKLLLSDSGFYLCAWNPDPSEAFFGQGTRLTVV.

This chain joins TRBV5-1 and TRBJ1-2; D unclear. This CDR3 is 15 amino acids long. Germline CDR1 is SGHRS and CDR2 is YFSETQ. V dropped 0 bases and J dropped 0 bases, with 9 bases sitting between them. The CDR3 region has the DNA TGCGCCAGCAGCTTGGGCCCCCAAGCTAACTATGGCTACACCTTC. Its translation is CASSLGPQANYGYTF.

The gene calls are TRBV7-3 and TRBJ2-3; D tentatively fits TRBD1 or TRBD2 (5 bases each). The CDR3 covers 13 residues. The germline V gene encodes CDR1 SGHTA and CDR2 FQGTGA. Trimming removed 4 bases at V and 5 bases at J, with 10 bases between. The CDR3 protein is CASSSGRGDTQYF. DNA for the CDR3: TGTGCCAGCAGCTCGGGACGTGGAGATACGCAGTATTTT.

The V and J genes are TRBV30 and TRBJ2-5, with TRBD1 matching over 9 bases. Looked up from germline, CDR1 is GTSNPN and CDR2 is SVGIG (reference sequence). The length of the CDR3 is 13 residues. V shed 8 bases, J shed 0 bases, and the junction held 4 bases outside the gene matches. CDR3 region: CAATGGDQETQYF. CDR3 sequence (DNA): TGTGCCGCGACAGGGGGAGACCAAGAGACCCAGTACTTC.

The chain employs TRBV3-1 and TRBJ2-1; weak D call: TRBD2 (5 bases). The germline V gene has CDR1 LGHDT and CDR2 YNNKEL (reference sequence). V was shortened by 0 bases and J by 5 bases, with 11 bases between the two germline ends. The CDR3 runs 15 residues. In DNA, the CDR3 is TGTGCCAGCAGCCAAGATCGACTACCTCACAATGAGCAGTTCTTC. Its protein product is CASSQDRLPHNEQFF.

This clonotype has a handful of counts. V and J are TRBV9 and TRBJ2-7; TRBD2 aligns across 11 bases. Germline CDR1 and CDR2: SGDLS and YYNGEE. The V segment lost 4 bases and the J segment 4 bases; nucleotides outside the gene matches: 10. The CDR3 sequence is 16 residues long. The CDR3 nucleotides read TGTGCCAGCAGCCGAACTAGCGGGAGCCCGTCATACGAGCAGTACTTC. Translated, it gives CASSRTSGSPSYEQYF. Drawing the rest from reference TRBV9 and TRBJ2-7, the complete variable domain is DSGVTQTPKHLITATGQRVTLRCSPRSGDLSVYWYQQSLDQGLQFLIQYYNGEERAKGNILERFSAQQFPDLHSELNLSSLELGDSALYFCASSRTSGSPSYEQYFGPGTRLTVT.

This clonotype was detected many times. V is TRBV11-2 and J is TRBJ2-3; D remains ambiguous. V was cut by 2 bases and J by 9 bases, with 6 bases left in between. The germline V gene encodes CDR1 SGHAT and CDR2 FQNNGV. This CDR3 region has 11 residues. The CDR3 protein is CASSLTSTQYF. CDR3 nucleotide sequence: TGTGCCAGCAGCTTAACGTCCACGCAGTATTTT.

This clonotype has a handful of counts. This chain joins TRBV5-1 and TRBJ2-7, with D unclear. CDR3 length: 12 amino acids. CDR1 is SGHRS and CDR2 is YFSETQ in the germline V gene. V gave up 4 bases and J gave up 0 bases, with 5 bases separating them. This CDR3 is CASSATSYEQYF. The CDR3 nucleotides read TGCGCCAGCAGCGCTACCTCCTACGAGCAGTACTTC.

The V and J genes are TRBV11-3 and TRBJ1-1; TRBD1 might be the D (6 bases). The CDR3 contains 16 residues. V was pared by 1 base and J by 0 bases, with 12 bases between. Germline CDR1 reads SGHNT; CDR2 reads YENEEA. CDR3 bases: TGTGCCAGCAGCTTAGCCCGGACAGTTATGAACACTGAAGCTTTCTTT. Translating gives CASSLARTVMNTEAFF.

This clonotype was found a few times. The V and J genes are TRBV7-6 and TRBJ2-5; D call uncertain. The CDR3 runs 14 residues. The V end was cut by 5 bases, the J end by 0 bases, with 10 bases between. The germline V gene encodes CDR1 SGHVS and CDR2 FNYEAQ. For the CDR3, the DNA is TGTGCCAGCAGCCCCGGACCGAACCAAGAGACCCAGTACTTC. It specifies CASSPGPNQETQYF.

This clonotype appeared once. The rearrangement uses TRBV6-5 and TRBJ1-2; perhaps TRBD1 as D (6 bases). Per germline, CDR1 MNHEY and CDR2 SVGAGI. The CDR3 contains 24 residues. V gave up 2 bases and J gave up 5 bases, with 42 bases separating them. Here the CDR3 reads CASSYQSIRPPIETQGPPEYGYTF. CDR3 nucleotide sequence: TGTGCCAGCAGTTACCAATCAATACGGCCGCCTATTGAGACACAGGGCCCGCCGGAGTATGGCTACACCTTC.

In this sample, this clonotype turned up many times. V and J are TRBV10-3 and TRBJ2-5; the D is unclear. The CDR3 is made up of 14 amino acids. Trimming took off 2 bases at V and 1 base at J, with 8 bases between the two ends. Germline CDR1 reads ENHRY; CDR2 reads SYGVKD. The CDR3 loop reads CAISEGQLQETQYF. The CDR3 coding sequence is TGTGCCATCAGTGAGGGGCAGCTCCAAGAGACCCAGTACTTC.

This clonotype was seen ten or more times. For the CDR3, the DNA is TGTGCCACCCGCGAGGGGGCTGGCACAGATACGCAGTATTTT. It specifies CATREGAGTDTQYF. The V gene is TRBV7-8, the J gene TRBJ2-3; 7 positions match TRBD1. There are 14 residues in the CDR3. V lost 10 bases and J lost 1; bases outside the gene matches: 8. Germline V gene lookup returns CDR1 SGHVS and CDR2 FQNEAQ. Full variable domain (remainder filled in from reference TRBV7-8 and TRBJ2-3): GAGVSQSPRYKVAKRGQDVALRCDPISGHVSLFWYQQALGQGPEFLTYFQNEAQLDKSGLPSDRFFAERPEGSVSTLKIQRTQQEDSAVYLCATREGAGTDTQYFGPGTRLTVL.

The chain links TRBV30 to TRBJ1-6; D perhaps matches TRBD1 (5 bases). The V and J ends lost 7 bases and 0 bases respectively, with 13 bases between them. Per germline, CDR1 GTSNPN and CDR2 SVGIG (reference sequence). The length of the CDR3 is 15 residues. The CDR3: CASRGGSSYNSPLHF. CDR3 bases: TGTGCCTCCCGCGGGGGGAGCTCCTATAATTCACCCCTCCACTTT.

This clonotype was observed a handful of times. V is TRBV5-5 and J is TRBJ1-5; TRBD1 matches 8 bases. With V trimmed by 3 bases and J by 5 bases, 4 bases remained unmatched. The CDR3 totals 14 residues. Germline values: CDR1 SGHKS, CDR2 YYEKEE (reference sequence). The CDR3: CASSSDRVDQPQHF. CDR3 sequence (DNA): TGTGCCAGCAGCTCGGACAGGGTGGATCAGCCCCAGCATTTT.

The chain recombines TRBV19 with TRBJ2-6; the D call may be TRBD1 or TRBD2 (5 bases each). CDR3 size: 17 residues. V gave up 5 bases and J gave up 0 bases, with 14 bases separating them. Germline-derived CDR1 and CDR2 are LNHDA and SQIVND (reference sequence). CDR3 DNA: TGTGCCAGTAGTCTACCACGGGGCAACTCTGGGGCCAACGTCCTGACTTTC. Amino acid sequence: CASSLPRGNSGANVLTF.

This chain connects TRBV4-1 to TRBJ2-3; D uncertain. Germline CDR1 reads MGHRA; CDR2 reads YSYEKL. The CDR3 contains 15 residues. V was trimmed by 1 base and J by 2 bases, leaving 10 bases between them. The CDR3 reads CASSQGRVVTDTQYF. CDR3 DNA sequence: TGCGCCAGCAGCCAAGGTCGCGTGGTCACAGATACGCAGTATTTT.

The chain couples TRBV6-1 to TRBJ1-2; 7 bases are shared with TRBD1. The CDR3 extends over 13 amino acids. J gave up 7 bases and V 11 bases, and 13 bases lay outside the gene matches. In germline, CDR1 is MNHNS, CDR2 SASEGT. The CDR3 DNA is TGTGCCGGGCTCCGGACAGGTGCCTTTGGCTACACCTTC. It encodes CAGLRTGAFGYTF.

The chain uses TRBV18 and TRBJ2-3, with a tentative D call TRBD2 (6 bases). The germline V gene encodes CDR1 KGHSH and CDR2 LQKENI. The length of the CDR3 is 14 residues. Trimming cost V 3 bases and J 11 bases, with 18 bases left between them. As DNA, the CDR3 is TGTGCCAGCTCACCCTCGCCCGGGAGTAATATGCAGTATTTT. It translates to CASSPSPGSNMQYF.

V gene TRBV29-1 combines with J gene TRBJ1-2; 12 bases line up with TRBD1. Germline values: CDR1 SQVTM, CDR2 ANQGSEA. The length of the CDR3 is 12 residues. With V trimmed by 6 bases and J by 8 bases, 4 bases remained unmatched. The CDR3 loop is CSVGDRGQGYTF. DNA of the CDR3: TGCAGCGTCGGGGACAGGGGGCAAGGCTACACCTTC.

This clonotype was counted a few times. This chain links TRBV25-1 with TRBJ2-5; D is perhaps TRBD1 (6 bases). Trimming removed 2 bases at V and 4 bases at J, with 8 bases between. The CDR3 is made up of 13 amino acids. CDR1 is MGHDK, CDR2 SYGVNS, per germline. This CDR3 is CASSEEGGETQYF. CDR3 coding DNA: TGTGCCAGCAGTGAAGAAGGGGGAGAGACCCAGTACTTC. Using reference TRBV25-1 and TRBJ2-5 for the parts outside the CDR3, the full variable domain is EADIYQTPRYLVIGTGKKITLECSQTMGHDKMYWYQQDPGMELHLIHYSYGVNSTEKGDLSSESTVSRIRTEHFPLTLESARPSHTSQYLCASSEEGGETQYFGPGTRLLVL.

The chain couples TRBV12-3 or TRBV12-4 to TRBJ1-1; no clear D gene. The CDR3 runs to 13 residues. V lost 6 bases and J 1 base, leaving 9 bases between the germline ends. CDR3 residues: CASRLQQNTEAFF. CDR3 in DNA: TGTGCCAGCAGACTCCAACAGAACACTGAAGCTTTCTTT.

In this sample, this clonotype turned up a few times. The rearrangement uses TRBV7-9 and TRBJ2-2, with D uncertain. V lost 6 bases and J 0 bases, leaving 11 bases between the germline ends. The V gene's germline CDR1 is SEHNR and CDR2 FQNEAQ (reference sequence). This CDR3 is 15 amino acids long. The CDR3 nucleotides read TGTGCCAGCAGTCAAGTACTCGCGAACACCGGGGAGCTGTTTTTT. Translated, it gives CASSQVLANTGELFF.